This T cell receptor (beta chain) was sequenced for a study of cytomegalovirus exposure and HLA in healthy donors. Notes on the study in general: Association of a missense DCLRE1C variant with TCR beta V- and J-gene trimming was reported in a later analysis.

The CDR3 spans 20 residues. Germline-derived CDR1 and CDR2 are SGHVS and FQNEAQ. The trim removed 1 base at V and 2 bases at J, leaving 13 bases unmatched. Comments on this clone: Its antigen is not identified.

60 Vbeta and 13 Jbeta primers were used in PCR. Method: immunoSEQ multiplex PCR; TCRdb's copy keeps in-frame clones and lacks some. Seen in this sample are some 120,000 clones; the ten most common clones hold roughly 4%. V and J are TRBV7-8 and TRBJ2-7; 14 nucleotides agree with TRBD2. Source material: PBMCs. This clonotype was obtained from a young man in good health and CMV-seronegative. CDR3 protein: CASSLVGQGTSGGLTYEQYF. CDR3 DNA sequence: TGTGCCAGCAGCTTAGTCGGACAGGGGACTAGCGGGGGCCTGACCTACGAGCAGTACTTC.